This is a list of T cell receptor beta chains from one sample in a study of neurological immune-mediated disorders. One entry per CDR3 protein results from TCRdb running MiXCR on the 5' RACE reads. The sample records under 30,000 distinct CDR3 sequences, roughly 6.3% being singletons. Sequenced input: PBMCs. These receptors came from a middle-aged woman in good health. Both conserved end residues are part of each CDR3. D genes are given only for firm matches. The size of a clone is reported for some rows only, either as once, few or many, or as a class for expanded clones.

.,TRBJ2-7,15,TRBV5-1,many,TGCGCCAGCAGCTTGGTTGGCAGGGTGGGTTACGAGCAGTACTTC,CASSLVGRVGYEQYF
TRBD1,TRBJ2-7,13,TRBV20-1,many,TGCAGTGCCCTGGGACAGGGGGCTGAAGAGCAGTACTTC,CSALGQGAEEQYF
.,TRBJ2-5,15,TRBV20-1,many,TGCAGTGCTAGGACCCCTTGGAGGGGCCAAGAGACCCAGTACTTC,CSARTPWRGQETQYF
.,TRBJ2-1,14,TRBV4-2,many,TGTGCCAGCAGCCAGACGGACGAGGACAATGAGCAGTTCTTC,CASSQTDEDNEQFF
.,TRBJ2-6,16,TRBV20-1,many,TGCAGTGCTAGGTCGGACCGGCTGTTGGGGGCCAACGTCCTGACTTTC,CSARSDRLLGANVLTF
TRBD2,TRBJ2-5,15,TRBV12-3/TRBV12-4,many,TGTGCCAGCAGCGAGACTAGCGGGAGCCGTGTGGCCCAGTACTTC,CASSETSGSRVAQYF
.,TRBJ2-5,14,TRBV19,few,TGTGCCAGTAGTATGGGTCTCGCGCAAGAGACCCAGTACTTC,CASSMGLAQETQYF
.,TRBJ2-3,16,TRBV7-2,many,TGTGCCAGCAGCCGCGAGCAGGGGGGGTTTGGAGATACGCAGTATTTT,CASSREQGGFGDTQYF
.,TRBJ2-1,15,TRBV18,many,TGTGCCAGCTCACCACGAGCGGCTCCGCCCAATGAGCAGTTCTTC,CASSPRAAPPNEQFF
.,TRBJ2-7,15,TRBV5-1,many,TGCGCCAGCAGCACCCCCGGCCGCTTAAATCACGAGCAGTACTTC,CASSTPGRLNHEQYF
TRBD1,TRBJ2-3,15,TRBV29-1,many,TGCAGTTGCGAGGGGGCGCTGACCCGCACAGATACGCAGTATTTT,CSCEGALTRTDTQYF
TRBD1,TRBJ1-5,14,TRBV20-1,many,TGCAGTGCTAGAAGGGACAGGGCCAATCAGCCCCAGCATTTT,CSARRDRANQPQHF
TRBD2,TRBJ2-2,16,TRBV7-2,many,TGTGCCAGCAGCTTCCTAGCGGGGGTGAACACCGGGGAGCTGTTTTTT,CASSFLAGVNTGELFF
TRBD2,TRBJ2-3,13,TRBV28,many,TGTGCCAGCAGTTTTGGATCGGGGGGTACGCAGTATTTT,CASSFGSGGTQYF
.,TRBJ2-3,16,TRBV4-3,many,TGCGCCAGCAGCCAGGGCCCCGGGGAAGGCACAGATACGCAGTATTTT,CASSQGPGEGTDTQYF
.,TRBJ2-3,14,TRBV20-1,many,TGCAGTGTATCTAGACTCTCTAGCACAGATACGCAGTATTTT,CSVSRLSSTDTQYF
TRBD2,TRBJ2-5,15,TRBV7-2,many,TGTGCCAGCACCCTCGGGGGAGCGGGAGGGGAGACCCAGTACTTC,CASTLGGAGGETQYF
.,TRBJ2-1,18,TRBV7-9,.,TGTGCCAGCAGCTTAGTACTTCAGACCCCGAGCTCCTACAATGAGCAGTTCTTC,CASSLVLQTPSSYNEQFF
TRBD2,TRBJ2-5,13,TRBV20-1,many,TGCAGTGCTAGGGCCCTAGCGGGGGAGACCCAGTACTTC,CSARALAGETQYF
.,TRBJ1-1,15,TRBV5-6,many,TGTGCCAGCAGCTTCCCGGTTCAGGGGAGCGATGAAGCTTTCTTT,CASSFPVQGSDEAFF
.,TRBJ2-5,12,TRBV18,many,TGTGCCAGCTCACCCCCCGGGGAGACCCAGTACTTC,CASSPPGETQYF
.,TRBJ2-1,13,TRBV12-3/TRBV12-4,many,TGTGCCAGCAGCTCCGGACCATACAATGAGCAGTTCTTC,CASSSGPYNEQFF